This T cell receptor (beta chain) was recorded in a study of T-cell memory formation after mild COVID-19. Study observations and caveats: Second-wave clones peaking on day 37 lacked confirmed SARS-CoV-2 specificity.

This clonotype has just a few counts. Antigen unknown. A single record per CDR3 protein comes from TCRdb applying MiXCR to the 5' RACE reads. In the table there are about 400,000 distinct CDR3 sequences, roughly 26% of which are singletons. Trimming pared 6 bases from V and 8 bases from J, leaving 10 bases between. Germline assignment: CDR1 DFQATT and CDR2 SNEGSKA (reference sequence). This CDR3 comprises 10 residues. This TCR was recovered from an adult woman who had mild COVID-19 (a few samples of this study predate the infection). Cell type and time point are not known. The sample comprised PBMCs or a T cell subset sorted from them (not recorded which). J is TRBJ1-2 and V is TRBV20-1; D remains ambiguous. CDR3 residues: CSASGRGYTF. CDR3 coding DNA: TGCAGTGCCTCGGGTAGAGGCTACACCTTC.